This T cell receptor beta chain was found in a study of blood T cells in healthy people across ages. V lost 1 base, J lost 5 bases, and 17 bases lay in between. Germline V lookup: CDR1 SQVTM, CDR2 ANQGSEA. This CDR3 is 15 amino acids long. This clonotype was seen a handful of times. The use of a sample-barcoded 5' primer and a J-beta primer mix characterized a second PCR of about 6 to 12 cycles. TCRdb analysed the 5' RACE reads with MiXCR anew, one entry per CDR3 protein. This table holds under 1,100,000 distinct CDR3 sequences, approximately 25% found once. The same specimen was also included in a second study, on T cells of mothers and their children. That source adds: More than five children and their three healthy Caucasian mothers were the donors.

The receptor comes from a girl aged 2 to 9 in good health. V is TRBV29-1 and J is TRBJ2-5; perhaps TRBD2 as D (6 bases). Sample: blood. For the CDR3, the DNA is TGCAGCGTTGAAGCAAGGGGTCTAGCGTTGGAGACCCAGTACTTC. Translating gives CSVEARGLALETQYF.